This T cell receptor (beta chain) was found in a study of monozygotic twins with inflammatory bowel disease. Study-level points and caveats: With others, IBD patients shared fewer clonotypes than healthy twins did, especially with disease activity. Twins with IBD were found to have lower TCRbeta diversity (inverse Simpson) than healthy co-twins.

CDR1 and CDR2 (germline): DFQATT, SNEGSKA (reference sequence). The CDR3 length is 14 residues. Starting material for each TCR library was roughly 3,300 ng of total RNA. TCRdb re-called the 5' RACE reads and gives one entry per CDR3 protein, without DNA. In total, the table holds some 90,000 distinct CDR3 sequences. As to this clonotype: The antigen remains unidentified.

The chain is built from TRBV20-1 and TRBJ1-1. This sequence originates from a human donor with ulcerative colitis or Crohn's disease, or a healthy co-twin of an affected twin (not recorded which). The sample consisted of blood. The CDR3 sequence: CSARLRRSNTEAFF.